The 3 T cell receptor beta chains listed next were all sequenced from one sample in a study of T cells in localized non-small cell lung cancer (dated by TCRdb to the early 2020s). Library creation used the immunoSEQ multiplex PCR assay. The immuneACCESS repertoire file appears here via TCRdb, limited to in-frame rearrangements. These files lack a portion of the clones; in checked studies, under half of the deficit traces to unresolved V genes, and the cause of the others is not known. The sample includes about 31,000 clones, with 80% to 90% observed a single time. The ten top clones hold 10% to 13% of the sample. The input for sequencing was peripheral blood, taken before any cancer treatment. These TCRs come from a woman aged 35 to 70 with stage I lung adenocarcinoma.

The gene calls are TRBV9 and TRBJ2-7; 8 nucleotides align to TRBD1. Germline V gene data show CDR1 as SGDLS and CDR2 as YYNGEE. V trimming: 4 bases; J trimming: 0 bases; junction bases outside the gene matches: 9. CDR3 size: 16 residues. The CDR3 nucleotides read TGTGCCAGCAGCTCATACAGGGGGTCCAGCTCCTACGAGCAGTACTTC. Its protein product is CASSSYRGSSSYEQYF.

The genes are TRBV28 and TRBJ1-1; possibly TRBD1 for D (5 bases). CDR3 size: 14 residues. Germline V gives CDR1 MDHEN, CDR2 SYDVKM. V was shortened by 3 bases and J by 2 bases, with 10 bases between the two germline ends. CDR3 protein: CASSFFDSNTEAFF. The DNA for the CDR3 is TGTGCCAGCAGTTTTTTTGACAGCAACACTGAAGCTTTCTTT. The whole variable domain, remainder taken from reference TRBV28 and TRBJ1-1, is DVKVTQSSRYLVKRTGEKVFLECVQDMDHENMFWYRQDPGLGLRLIYFSYDVKMKEKGDIPEGYSVSREKKERFSLILESASTNQTSMYLCASSFFDSNTEAFFGQGTRLTVV.

V gene TRBV9 combines with J gene TRBJ1-1; TRBD1 matches at 7 bases. The CDR3 runs to 15 residues. Germline values: CDR1 SGDLS, CDR2 YYNGEE. The V gene end was trimmed by 4 bases and the J gene end by 1 base; junction bases not matched to a gene: 7. Written as DNA, the CDR3 is TGTGCCAGCAGCCCGCGGACAGGAGCGAACACTGAAGCTTTCTTT. It translates to CASSPRTGANTEAFF. The full variable domain, rest sourced from reference TRBV9 and TRBJ1-1, is DSGVTQTPKHLITATGQRVTLRCSPRSGDLSVYWYQQSLDQGLQFLIQYYNGEERAKGNILERFSAQQFPDLHSELNLSSLELGDSALYFCASSPRTGANTEAFFGQGTRLTVV.